This T cell receptor beta chain came from a study of T cell repertoires in cytomegalovirus infection. At the level of the study: CMV epitopes used comprised recently identified HLA-C-restricted ones and well-studied HLA-B-restricted ones. CMV infection plus the matching HLA type was flagged by public TCR beta signatures. Study results and caveats: Public TCR beta family frequency separated CMV-and-HLA carriers, including in an independent cohort.

TCRdb called the reads again in MiXCR, with one record for every CDR3 protein. The sample has approximately 390,000 distinct CDR3 sequences; nearly 35% are singletons. The CDR3 spans 14 residues. The germline V gene has CDR1 LGHNA and CDR2 YNFKEQ. V shed 0 bases and J shed 0 bases, with 3 bases lying between them. This clonotype was recorded many times. Its target is not known. Specimen: cultured PBMCs, collected from culture after CMV antigen stimulation. This clonotype was obtained from a human donor in good health (CMV status not recorded). Some clones in this sample may be carry-over from other donors' samples. The rearrangement joins TRBV4-2 to TRBJ1-5, with D hard to call. The CDR3 DNA reads as TGTGCCAGCAGCCAAGAATCTAGCAATCAGCCCCAGCATTTT. This sequence encodes CASSQESSNQPQHF.